This T cell receptor beta chain was found in a study of CD8 T cells in Susac syndrome. The study sequenced TCR beta in blood CD8+ and CD4+ T cells. Age- and sex-matched healthy donors served as the control group. TEMRA cells underwent FACS enrichment and CD8+ and CD4+ T cells underwent negative isolation. Random hexamers served to reverse transcribe roughly 0.5 to 1 ug RNA. The method of amplification for TCR beta CDR3 was immunoSEQ multiplex PCR, covering 54 Vbeta and 13 Jbeta. TCRdb reprocessed the immunoSEQ multiplex PCR reads with MiXCR, giving one entry per CDR3 protein. The sample carries under 200,000 distinct CDR3 sequences, around 95% recorded once. The specimen sequenced was CD4+ T cells from PBMCs. The origin of this receptor is a human donor in good health.

The CDR3 nucleotides are TGCGCCAGCAGCCGGGGACAGGACGGAAACACCATATATTTT. The encoded protein is CASSRGQDGNTIYF. The V and J genes are TRBV10-2 and TRBJ1-3, with 8 nucleotides matching TRBD1. V lost 6 bases, J lost 4 bases, and 5 bases stayed unmatched. CDR1 is WSHSY and CDR2 is SAAADI in the germline V gene. The CDR3 runs to 14 residues.